A single sample gave rise to the 21 T cell receptor beta chains below, sequenced in a study of CD8+CD57+ T cells in acquired aplastic anemia. The use of genomic DNA as template underpinned the TCR beta VDJ and CDR3 profiling. TCRdb reprocessed the reads via MiXCR and lists one record per CDR3 protein. Among around 170,000 distinct CDR3 sequences, about half were seen once, and the ten largest hold around 2.9%. Sequenced input: sorted CD4+, CD8+, or CD8+CD57+ T cells (not recorded which) from PBMCs. The receptors here all came from a human donor in good health.

The chain carries TRBV6-1 and TRBJ1-2; the D is unclear. V was clipped by 5 bases and J by 2 bases, with 9 bases between them. Per germline, CDR1 MNHNS and CDR2 SASEGT. The CDR3 extends over 13 amino acids. CDR3 sequence reads: CASSKTDNYGYTF. The CDR3 region has the DNA TGTGCCAGCAGTAAAACAGACAACTATGGCTACACCTTC.

This clonotype was counted between two and nine times. The chain employs TRBV20-1 and TRBJ2-7; 9 nucleotides agree with TRBD1. The CDR3 covers 13 residues. Germline V gives CDR1 DFQATT, CDR2 SNEGSKA (reference sequence). V dropped 5 bases and J dropped 0; count of bases not matched to a gene: 2. In DNA form, the CDR3 reads TGCAGTGCTGACAGGGGGAGCTCCTACGAGCAGTACTTC. This translates into CSADRGSSYEQYF.

This clonotype was counted many times. V and J are TRBV28 and TRBJ2-7, with TRBD1 matching 7 bases. Germline V gene data show CDR1 as MDHEN and CDR2 as SYDVKM. J gave up 8 bases and V 5 bases, and 9 bases lay outside the gene matches. This CDR3 comprises 13 residues. The DNA of the CDR3 is TGTGCCAGCAGTCCGGGACAGTTTAGTAAGCAGTACTTC. Amino acids: CASSPGQFSKQYF.

The chain is built from TRBV11-2 and TRBJ2-1, with 7 bases lining up with TRBD2. This CDR3 has 13 amino acids. From germline, CDR1 is SGHAT and CDR2 FQNNGV. The V segment lost 2 bases and the J segment 8 bases; nucleotides outside the gene matches: 3. CDR3 bases: TGTGCCAGCAGCTTATGGGCGGGGGATGAGCAGTTCTTC. Its protein product is CASSLWAGDEQFF. Using reference TRBV11-2 and TRBJ2-1 for the parts outside the CDR3, the full variable domain is EAGVAQSPRYKIIEKRQSVAFWCNPISGHATLYWYQQILGQGPKLLIQFQNNGVVDDSQLPKDRFSAERLKGVDSTLKIQPAKLEDSAVYLCASSLWAGDEQFFGPGTRLTVL.

Of note for this clonotype: A junction end diverges from the germline sequence, so it may reflect a read error. This chain links TRBV25-1 with TRBJ1-1, with D uncertain. The CDR3 is 16 residues long. Germline V lookup: CDR1 MGHDK, CDR2 SYGVNS. The CDR3 DNA sequence: TGCGCCAGCAGCCGAGAACCCTCGGGGTACCACACTGAAGCTTTCTTT. Its protein is CASSREPSGYHTEAFF.

About this clonotype itself: A much larger clone lies a single base off, so this may be a read error. The chain recombines TRBV6-1 with TRBJ2-7, with 16 bases matching TRBD2. Germline V gives CDR1 MNHNS, CDR2 SASEGT. V gave up 6 bases and J gave up 3 bases; unmatched junction bases: 11. This CDR3 contains 18 residues. CDR3 residues: CASRCAGTSGRAVYEQYF. The CDR3 coding sequence is TGTGCCAGCAGGTGCGCCGGGACTAGCGGGAGGGCCGTCTACGAGCAGTACTTC.

This clonotype has a handful of counts. The genes are TRBV15 and TRBJ2-7, with TRBD1 matching 8 bases. Germline lookup yields CDR1 LNHNV and CDR2 YYDKDF (reference sequence). The CDR3 covers 16 residues. The V gene end was trimmed by 3 bases and the J gene end by 3 bases; junction bases not matched to a gene: 10. DNA of the CDR3: TGTGCCACCAGCAGTTCCATCGGGACAGGAAACTACGAGCAGTACTTC. It codes for CATSSSIGTGNYEQYF.

V gene TRBV10-3 combines with J gene TRBJ1-4, with unresolved D. V was shortened by 2 bases and J by 7 bases, with 8 bases between the two germline ends. CDR1 is ENHRY and CDR2 is SYGVKD in the germline V gene. The CDR3 has 13 residues. The CDR3: CAISEGSGEKLFF. CDR3 DNA: TGTGCCATCAGTGAGGGGTCCGGTGAAAAACTGTTTTTT.

This clonotype was detected only a few times. The chain links TRBV30 to TRBJ2-1; possibly TRBD2 for D (7 bases). Deletions cut 5 bases from V and 0 bases from J, with 14 bases between. The germline V gene has CDR1 GTSNPN and CDR2 SVGIG (reference sequence). The CDR3 consists of 15 residues. DNA for the CDR3: TGTGCCTGGGGGGAGGGGGTCAGCTCCTACAATGAGCAGTTCTTC. This gives the protein CAWGEGVSSYNEQFF.

V is TRBV20-1 and J is TRBJ2-3, with D possibly TRBD1 on 5 matching bases. With 4 bases removed from V and 15 bases from J, the gap between germline ends came to 29 bases. The CDR3 consists of 15 residues. Germline V gives CDR1 DFQATT, CDR2 SNEGSKA (reference sequence). CDR3 DNA: TGCAGTGCTAAAGGGGCGATTCGGCGCACAGATACGCGATATTTT. It specifies CSAKGAIRRTDTRYF.

The rearrangement uses TRBV5-5 and TRBJ2-1; D is uncertain. Germline CDR1 reads SGHKS; CDR2 reads YYEKEE (reference sequence). The germline V and J ends were trimmed by 0 bases and 9 bases, with 7 bases remaining between them. This CDR3 has 12 residues. DNA of the CDR3: TGTGCCAGCAGCTTGGCCCCCACTGAGCAGTTCTTC. The encoded protein is CASSLAPTEQFF.

This clonotype showed up just a few times. The chain carries TRBV29-1 and TRBJ1-2; 8 bases are a match to TRBD1. From germline, CDR1 is SQVTM and CDR2 ANQGSEA. This CDR3 contains 13 residues. V gave up 7 bases and J gave up 8 bases; unmatched junction bases: 12. The CDR3 sequence: CSGGTGASWGYTF. The CDR3 nucleotides read TGCAGCGGAGGGACAGGAGCATCATGGGGCTACACCTTC.

This clonotype was recorded many times. The chain employs TRBV14 and TRBJ2-6; D call uncertain. Trimming removed 4 bases at V and 1 base at J, with 5 bases between. This CDR3 is built from 14 residues. The germline V gene has CDR1 SGHDN and CDR2 FVKESK. The CDR3 coding sequence is TGTGCCAGCAGCCCCACATCTGGGGCCAACGTCCTGACTTTC. This translates into CASSPTSGANVLTF.

The V call is TRBV19, the J call TRBJ2-3; either TRBD1 or TRBD2 may supply D (5 bases each). V lost 4 bases and J lost 3, with 5 bases in between. From germline, CDR1 is LNHDA and CDR2 SQIVND (reference sequence). This CDR3 comprises 12 residues. The CDR3 loop is CASSRGTDTQYF. CDR3 nucleotides: TGTGCCAGTAGTAGGGGGACAGATACGCAGTATTTT.

A few counts support this clonotype. CDR3 nucleotide sequence: TGTGCCAGCAGCTTAGCCTCGGGGGGGTATGGCTACACCTTC. It yields the protein CASSLASGGYGYTF. The chain uses TRBV7-8 and TRBJ1-2, with D perhaps matching TRBD1 (5 bases). Germline CDR1 reads SGHVS; CDR2 reads FQNEAQ. The length of the CDR3 is 14 residues. Trimming shortened V by 0 bases and J by 5 bases, and 10 bases separated the two germline ends.

This clonotype was recorded once. This chain uses TRBV7-2 with TRBJ2-7; 16 nucleotides agree with TRBD2. CDR3 length: 19 amino acids. Germline CDR1 reads SGHTA; CDR2 reads FQGNSA. J gave up 6 bases and V 0 bases, and 11 bases lay outside the gene matches. The CDR3 coding sequence is TGTGCCAGCAGCTTAGCCCCGGGACTAGCGGGGGGGCTTTCCACCGAGCAGTACTTC. It translates to CASSLAPGLAGGLSTEQYF.

As concerns this clonotype: This may be a read error, as it is one base from a much larger clone. The chain recombines TRBV11-2 with TRBJ2-7; 11 positions agree with TRBD2. Looked up from germline, CDR1 is SGHAT and CDR2 is FQNNGV. This CDR3 is built from 16 residues. The CDR3 reads CASSRLLAGDPYDQYF. The CDR3 region has the DNA TGTGCCAGCAGCCGATTACTAGCGGGAGACCCCTACGACCAGTACTTC.

To note about this clonotype: This may be a read error: a much more frequent sequence differs by one nucleotide. The gene calls are TRBV19 and TRBJ2-1, with 9 bases matching TRBD2. CDR1 is LNHDA and CDR2 is SQIVND in the germline V gene (reference sequence). J lost 5 bases, V lost 4 bases, and 12 bases had no gene match. The CDR3 sequence is 17 residues long. In DNA, the CDR3 is TGTGCCAGTAGTAGGAGGACCCAGCGGGAGGCCAACAATGAGCAGTTCTTC. Translating gives CASSRRTQREANNEQFF.

The chain uses TRBV15 and TRBJ1-6; possibly TRBD1 for D (5 bases). Germline loops: CDR1 LNHNV, CDR2 YYDKDF (reference sequence). Trimming took off 0 bases at V and 7 bases at J, with 7 bases between the two ends. The CDR3 has 14 amino acids. CDR3 residues: CATSREAGNSPLHF. The CDR3 nucleotides read TGTGCCACCAGCAGAGAGGCAGGGAATTCACCCCTCCACTTT.

The V gene is TRBV15, the J gene TRBJ1-6, with 8 bases lining up with TRBD1. V trimming: 0 bases; J trimming: 12 bases; junction bases outside the gene matches: 7. This CDR3 comprises 15 residues. From germline, CDR1 is LNHNV and CDR2 YYDKDF (reference sequence). CDR3: CATSRDGQGNRPLHF. CDR3 DNA: TGTGCCACCAGCAGAGATGGACAGGGAAACCGACCCCTCCACTTT.

For this clonotype: It may be a read error: a sequence one base away is much more abundant. This chain links TRBV6-1 with TRBJ2-7; 10 nucleotides agree with TRBD2. There are 15 residues in the CDR3. The V segment lost 5 bases and the J segment 1 base; nucleotides outside the gene matches: 5. CDR1 MNHNS and CDR2 SASEGT come from the germline V gene. CDR3 region: CASSPGTSASYEQYF. DNA for the CDR3: TGTGCCAGCAGTCCCGGGACTAGCGCTTCCTACGAGCAGTACTTC.